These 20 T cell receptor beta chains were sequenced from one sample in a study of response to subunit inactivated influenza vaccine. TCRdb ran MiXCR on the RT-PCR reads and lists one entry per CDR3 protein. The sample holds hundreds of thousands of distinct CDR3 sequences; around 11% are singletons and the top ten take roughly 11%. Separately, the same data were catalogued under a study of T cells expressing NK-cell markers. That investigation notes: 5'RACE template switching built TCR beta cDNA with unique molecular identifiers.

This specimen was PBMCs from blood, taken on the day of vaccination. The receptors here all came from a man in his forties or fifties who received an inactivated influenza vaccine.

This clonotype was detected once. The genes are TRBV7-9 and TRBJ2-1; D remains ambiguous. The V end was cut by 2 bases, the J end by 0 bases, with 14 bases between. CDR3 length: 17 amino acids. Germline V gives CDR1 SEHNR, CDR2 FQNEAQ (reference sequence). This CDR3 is CASSLTPIASSYNEQFF. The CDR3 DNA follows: TGTGCCAGCAGCTTAACGCCCATTGCGAGCTCCTACAATGAGCAGTTCTTC.

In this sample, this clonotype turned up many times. CDR3: CASSYAGPKGTDTQYF. Here the CDR3 DNA reads TGTGCCAGCAGTTACGCGGGGCCGAAAGGCACAGATACGCAGTATTTT. This chain links TRBV6-5 with TRBJ2-3, with a tentative D call TRBD2 (6 bases). The CDR3 runs 16 residues. V was trimmed by 2 bases and J by 1 base, leaving 13 bases between them. Looked up from germline, CDR1 is MNHEY and CDR2 is SVGAGI.

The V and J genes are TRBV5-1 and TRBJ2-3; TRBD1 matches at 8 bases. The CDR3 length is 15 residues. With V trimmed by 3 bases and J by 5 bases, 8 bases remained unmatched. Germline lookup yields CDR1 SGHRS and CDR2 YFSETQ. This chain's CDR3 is CASSSGIGTGDTQYF. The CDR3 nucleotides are TGCGCCAGCAGCTCCGGGATTGGGACAGGAGATACGCAGTATTTT.

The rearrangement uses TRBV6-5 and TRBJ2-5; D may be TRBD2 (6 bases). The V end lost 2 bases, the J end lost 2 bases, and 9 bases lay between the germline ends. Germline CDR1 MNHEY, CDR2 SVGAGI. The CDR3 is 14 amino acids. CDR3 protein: CASSYRLEQETQYF. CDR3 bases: TGTGCCAGCAGTTACCGACTAGAACAAGAGACCCAGTACTTC.

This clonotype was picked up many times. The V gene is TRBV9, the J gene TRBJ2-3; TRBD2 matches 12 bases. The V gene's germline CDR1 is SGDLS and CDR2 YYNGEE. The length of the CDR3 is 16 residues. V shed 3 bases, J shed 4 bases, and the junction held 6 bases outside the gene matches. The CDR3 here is CASSGPLAGGADTQYF. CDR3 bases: TGTGCCAGCAGCGGACCACTAGCGGGGGGTGCAGATACGCAGTATTTT.

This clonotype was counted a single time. The chain's CDR3 is CASSGTGKSNYGYTF. The CDR3 DNA reads as TGTGCCTCCTCCGGGACAGGAAAATCTAACTATGGCTACACCTTC. This rearrangement joins TRBV11-2 to TRBJ1-2; 8 positions match TRBD1. The germline gives CDR1 SGHAT, CDR2 FQNNGV. The CDR3 runs to 15 residues. Germline trimming cut 11 bases from V and 0 bases from J; bases unmatched to any gene: 11.

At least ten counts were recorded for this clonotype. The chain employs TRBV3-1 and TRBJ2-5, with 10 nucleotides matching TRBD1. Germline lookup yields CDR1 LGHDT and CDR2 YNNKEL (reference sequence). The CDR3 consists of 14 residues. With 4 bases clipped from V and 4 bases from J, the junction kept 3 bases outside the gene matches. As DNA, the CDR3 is TGTGCCAGCAGCCTGAGGGACAGGGGAGAGACCCAGTACTTC. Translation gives CASSLRDRGETQYF.

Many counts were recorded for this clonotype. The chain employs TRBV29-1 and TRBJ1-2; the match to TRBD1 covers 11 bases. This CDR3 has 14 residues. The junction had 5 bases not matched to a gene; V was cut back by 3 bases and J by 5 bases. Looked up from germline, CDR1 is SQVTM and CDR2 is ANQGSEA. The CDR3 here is CSVDRGQGAYGYTF. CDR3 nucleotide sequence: TGCAGCGTTGACCGAGGACAGGGGGCGTATGGCTACACCTTC.

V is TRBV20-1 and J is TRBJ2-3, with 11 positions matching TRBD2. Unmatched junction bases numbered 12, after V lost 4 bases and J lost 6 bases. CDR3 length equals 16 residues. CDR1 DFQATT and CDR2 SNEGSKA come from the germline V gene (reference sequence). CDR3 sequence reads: CSANGLAGGPSDTQYF. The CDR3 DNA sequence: TGCAGTGCTAATGGACTAGCGGGTGGGCCATCGGATACGCAGTATTTT.

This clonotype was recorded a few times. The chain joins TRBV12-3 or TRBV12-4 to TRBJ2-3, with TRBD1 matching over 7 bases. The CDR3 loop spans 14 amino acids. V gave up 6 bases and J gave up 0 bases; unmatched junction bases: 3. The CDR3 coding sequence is TGTGCCAGCAGGGGACAGACGAGCACAGATACGCAGTATTTT. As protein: CASRGQTSTDTQYF.

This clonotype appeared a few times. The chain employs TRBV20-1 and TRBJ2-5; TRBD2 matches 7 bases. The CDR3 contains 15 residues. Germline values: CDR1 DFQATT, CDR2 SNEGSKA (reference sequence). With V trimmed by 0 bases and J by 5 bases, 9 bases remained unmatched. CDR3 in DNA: TGCAGTGCTAGAGAGGCCCGGGGAGGGTCTGAGACCCAGTACTTC. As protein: CSAREARGGSETQYF.

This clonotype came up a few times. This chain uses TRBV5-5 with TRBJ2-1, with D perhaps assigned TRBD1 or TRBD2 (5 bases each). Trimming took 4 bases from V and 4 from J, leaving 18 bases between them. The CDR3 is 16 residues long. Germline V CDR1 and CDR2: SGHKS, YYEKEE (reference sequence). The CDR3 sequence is CASSGGTGTIYNEQFF. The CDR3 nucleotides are TGTGCCAGCAGCGGCGGAACCGGGACCATTTACAATGAGCAGTTCTTC. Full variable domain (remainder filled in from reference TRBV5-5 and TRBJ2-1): DAGVTQSPTHLIKTRGQQVTLRCSPISGHKSVSWYQQVLGQGPQFIFQYYEKEERGRGNFPDRFSARQFPNYSSELNVNALLLGDSALYLCASSGGTGTIYNEQFFGPGTRLTVL.

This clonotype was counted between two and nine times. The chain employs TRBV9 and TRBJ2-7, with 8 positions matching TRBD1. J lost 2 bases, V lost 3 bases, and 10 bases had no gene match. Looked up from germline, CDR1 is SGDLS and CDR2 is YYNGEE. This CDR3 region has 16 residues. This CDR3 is CASSATRAGGTYEQYF. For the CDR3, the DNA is TGTGCCAGCAGCGCCACAAGGGCAGGGGGCACCTACGAGCAGTACTTC.

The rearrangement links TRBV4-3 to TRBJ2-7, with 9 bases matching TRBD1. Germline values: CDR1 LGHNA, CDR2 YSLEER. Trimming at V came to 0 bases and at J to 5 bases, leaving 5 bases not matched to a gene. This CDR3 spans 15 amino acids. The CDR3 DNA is TGCGCCAGCAGCCAAGATGTTGGGACAGGGAACGAGCAGTACTTC. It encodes CASSQDVGTGNEQYF.

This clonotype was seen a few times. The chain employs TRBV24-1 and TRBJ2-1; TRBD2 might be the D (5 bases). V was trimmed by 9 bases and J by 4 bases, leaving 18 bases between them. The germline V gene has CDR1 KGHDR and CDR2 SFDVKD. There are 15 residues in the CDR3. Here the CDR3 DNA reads TGTGCCACCTTTGCGCCCCTAGCTCCTTACAATGAGCAGTTCTTC. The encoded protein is CATFAPLAPYNEQFF.

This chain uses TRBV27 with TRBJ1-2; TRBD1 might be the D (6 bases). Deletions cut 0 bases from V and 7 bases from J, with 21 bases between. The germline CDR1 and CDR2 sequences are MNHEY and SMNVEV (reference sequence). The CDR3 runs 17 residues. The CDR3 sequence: CASSLSFRTETFGGYTF. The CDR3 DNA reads TGTGCCAGCAGTTTATCGTTTAGGACAGAGACTTTCGGTGGCTACACCTTC.

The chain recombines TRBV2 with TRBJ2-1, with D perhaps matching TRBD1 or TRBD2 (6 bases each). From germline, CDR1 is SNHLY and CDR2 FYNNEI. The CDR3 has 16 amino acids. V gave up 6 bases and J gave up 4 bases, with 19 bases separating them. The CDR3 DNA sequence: TGTGCCAGCAGCCGACGAGGGGGGAAATTGTACAATGAGCAGTTCTTC. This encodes CASSRRGGKLYNEQFF.

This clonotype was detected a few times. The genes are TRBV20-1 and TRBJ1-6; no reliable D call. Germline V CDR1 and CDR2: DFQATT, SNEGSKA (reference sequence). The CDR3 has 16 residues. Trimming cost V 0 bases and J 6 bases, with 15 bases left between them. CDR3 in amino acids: CSARDGRRQFNSPLHF. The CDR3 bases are TGCAGTGCTAGAGATGGGAGACGTCAGTTTAATTCACCCCTCCACTTT.

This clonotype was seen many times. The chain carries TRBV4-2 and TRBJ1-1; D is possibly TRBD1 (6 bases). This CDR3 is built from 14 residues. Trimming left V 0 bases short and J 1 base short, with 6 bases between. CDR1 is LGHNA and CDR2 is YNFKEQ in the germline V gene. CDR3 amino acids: CASSQEQGNTEAFF. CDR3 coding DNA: TGTGCCAGCAGCCAAGAACAGGGGAACACTGAAGCTTTCTTT.

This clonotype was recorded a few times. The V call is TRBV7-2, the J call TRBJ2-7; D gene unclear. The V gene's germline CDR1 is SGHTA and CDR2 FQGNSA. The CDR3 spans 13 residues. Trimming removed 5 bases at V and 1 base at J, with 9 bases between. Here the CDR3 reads CASSLLNSYEQYF. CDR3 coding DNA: TGTGCCAGCAGCCTACTTAATTCCTACGAGCAGTACTTC. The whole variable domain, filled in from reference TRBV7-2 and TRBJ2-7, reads GAGVSQSPSNKVTEKGKDVELRCDPISGHTALYWYRQSLGQGLEFLIYFQGNSAPDKSGLPSDRFSAERTGGSVSTLTIQRTQQEDSAVYLCASSLLNSYEQYFGPGTRLTVT.